This T cell receptor beta chain came from a study of Graves' ophthalmopathy and Graves' hyperthyroidism. The authors amplified TCR beta CDR3 regions from RNA transcripts. Amplification began with first-round RT-PCR using HTBI primers, then second-round multiplex PCR was performed. TCRdb processed the multiplex PCR reads anew with MiXCR; each CDR3 protein has one entry. The repertoire holds hundreds of thousands of distinct CDR3 sequences, with around 21% as singletons. Germline CDR1 and CDR2: DFQATT and SNEGSKA (reference sequence). This CDR3 contains 12 residues. V gave up 6 bases and J gave up 5 bases; unmatched junction bases: 6.

Sequenced: peripheral blood. This clonotype was obtained from a woman younger than 35 with stable Graves' hyperthyroidism. The chain recombines TRBV20-1 with TRBJ2-5; 7 bases align to TRBD2. The CDR3: CSAGGSQETQYF. The CDR3 nucleotides are TGCAGTGCGGGCGGGAGCCAGGAGACCCAGTACTTC.